This T cell receptor (beta chain) emerged from a study of T cell changes during pregnancy in multiple sclerosis. Measured with immunoSEQ multiplex PCR; TCRdb has only the in-frame clones, and not every one. The table has 55,000 to 80,000 clones, approximately 94% seen once. CDR1 is MGHRA, CDR2 YSYEKL, per germline. V lost 1 base, J lost 1 base, and 7 bases lay in between. The CDR3 is 14 residues long. The sample in question was CD8+ T cells from peripheral blood mononuclear cells, obtained in the second trimester of pregnancy. The V and J genes are TRBV4-1 and TRBJ2-5; weak D call: TRBD2 (5 bases). The receptor was isolated from a female donor with multiple sclerosis, enrolled in a pregnancy study. This CDR3 reads CASSQGSGQETQYF. The CDR3 DNA is TGCGCCAGCAGCCAAGGGAGCGGCCAAGAGACCCAGTACTTC.